The next 10 T cell receptor beta chains were all read from a single sample in a study of blood T cell repertoires in COVID-19. Using immunoSEQ multiplex PCR, the repertoire was profiled, and TCRdb retains in-frame clones only, with some absent. The sample yields about 120,000 clones, roughly 74% seen once. The sequenced sample was peripheral blood. Every receptor here comes from a man aged 60 to 75 with acute or convalescent COVID-19.

This rearrangement joins TRBV7-2 to TRBJ1-5, with no clear D. Germline lookup yields CDR1 SGHTA and CDR2 FQGNSA. The V and J ends lost 3 bases and 1 base respectively, with 4 bases between them. The CDR3 covers 13 residues. The DNA for the CDR3 is TGTGCCAGCAGCTTCATGAGCAATCAGCCCCAGCATTTT. Its translation: CASSFMSNQPQHF.

The chain is built from TRBV14 and TRBJ2-1; 11 nucleotides match TRBD2. With V trimmed by 0 bases and J by 4 bases, 5 bases remained unmatched. The CDR3 loop spans 17 amino acids. CDR1 and CDR2 (germline): SGHDN, FVKESK. The CDR3 protein is CASSQDASGRRYNEQFF. CDR3 DNA: TGTGCCAGCAGCCAAGACGCTAGCGGGAGGCGATACAATGAGCAGTTCTTC.

This sequence joins TRBV7-9 and TRBJ1-6; the D gene is possibly TRBD1 (6 bases). Germline values: CDR1 SEHNR, CDR2 FQNEAQ (reference sequence). V gave up 8 bases and J gave up 10 bases, with 12 bases separating them. The CDR3 runs to 12 residues. Written as DNA, the CDR3 is TGTGCCAGCTTTGGACAGCGATCACCCCTCCACTTT. It codes for CASFGQRSPLHF.

The V call is TRBV6-4, the J call TRBJ2-1, with 8 nucleotides matching TRBD1. The CDR3 runs to 13 residues. V trimming: 8 bases; J trimming: 8 bases; junction bases outside the gene matches: 8. The germline gives CDR1 MRHNA, CDR2 SNTAGT. The CDR3 reads CASGKTGAHEQFF. Written as DNA, the CDR3 is TGTGCCAGCGGGAAGACAGGGGCCCATGAGCAGTTCTTC.

As regards this clone: Other DNA variants within this sample encode the same CDR3. The V gene is TRBV7-3, the J gene TRBJ2-3; maybe TRBD2 (6 bases). CDR1 and CDR2 from the germline V gene are SGHTA and FQGTGA. The CDR3 totals 15 residues. The V end was cut by 2 bases, the J end by 3 bases, with 12 bases between. In nucleotides, the CDR3 is TGTGCCAGCAGCTTACTGGCCGGGGGAACAGATACGCAGTATTTT. Translation: CASSLLAGGTDTQYF.

The V and J genes are TRBV24-1 and TRBJ2-1, with D perhaps matching TRBD1 (6 bases). This CDR3 has 16 amino acids. The germline V and J ends were trimmed by 3 bases and 5 bases, with 16 bases remaining between them. Germline V gene data show CDR1 as KGHDR and CDR2 as SFDVKD. The CDR3 DNA reads TGTGCCACCAGTGATCAAGACAGGACGGTAAACAATGAGCAGTTCTTC. Translation gives CATSDQDRTVNNEQFF.

V gene TRBV19 combines with J gene TRBJ1-2, with 9 bases aligning to TRBD1. The CDR3 has 13 amino acids. The germline V gene has CDR1 LNHDA and CDR2 SQIVND (reference sequence). V trimming: 7 bases; J trimming: 8 bases; junction bases outside the gene matches: 8. CDR3 DNA: TGTGCCAGTAATCCGGGACAGGGATGGGGCTACACCTTC. The encoded protein is CASNPGQGWGYTF.

This clone appeared a few times. J is TRBJ1-5 and V is TRBV7-8, with a weak D call TRBD1 (5 bases). The germline V and J ends were trimmed by 4 bases and 4 bases, with 17 bases remaining between them. CDR3 length: 16 residues. Germline lookup yields CDR1 SGHVS and CDR2 FQNEAQ. The DNA of the CDR3 is TGTGCCAGCAGCTCTTACACCCGGACACATAATCAGCCCCAGCATTTT. The encoded protein is CASSSYTRTHNQPQHF.

The chain combines TRBV2 with TRBJ2-1; 11 positions agree with TRBD1. This CDR3 is 18 amino acids long. Germline V CDR1 and CDR2: SNHLY, FYNNEI. Losses at the gene ends were 0 bases for V and 4 bases for J; bases not matched to a gene: 8. This CDR3 is CASSEALGTGGRYNEQFF. The CDR3 bases are TGTGCCAGCAGTGAAGCGCTCGGGACAGGGGGTCGGTACAATGAGCAGTTCTTC.

The chain couples TRBV5-5 to TRBJ1-1; TRBD1 matches 8 bases. CDR3 length: 15 residues. V lost 4 bases and J lost 4; bases outside the gene matches: 9. Germline V lookup: CDR1 SGHKS, CDR2 YYEKEE (reference sequence). The CDR3 spells CASSPRDRQGTEAFF. DNA of the CDR3: TGTGCCAGCAGCCCCCGGGACAGGCAAGGCACTGAAGCTTTCTTT.